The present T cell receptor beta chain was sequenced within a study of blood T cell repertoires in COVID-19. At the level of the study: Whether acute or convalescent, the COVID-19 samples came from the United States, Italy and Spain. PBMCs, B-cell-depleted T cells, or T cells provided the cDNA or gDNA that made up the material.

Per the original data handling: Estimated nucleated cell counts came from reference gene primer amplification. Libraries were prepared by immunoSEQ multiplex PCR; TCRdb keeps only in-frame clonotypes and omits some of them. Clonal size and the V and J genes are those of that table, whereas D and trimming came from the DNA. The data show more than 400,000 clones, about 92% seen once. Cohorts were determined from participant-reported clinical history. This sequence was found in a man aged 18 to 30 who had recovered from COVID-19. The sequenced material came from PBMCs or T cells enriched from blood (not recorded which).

The CDR3: CAISRTSGREDTQYF. The CDR3 nucleotides are TGTGCCATCAGTAGGACTAGCGGGAGGGAAGATACGCAGTATTTT. The chain combines TRBV10-3 with TRBJ2-3; 15 positions match TRBD2. This CDR3 spans 15 amino acids. The V segment lost 5 bases and the J segment 5 bases; nucleotides outside the gene matches: 2. The V gene's germline CDR1 is ENHRY and CDR2 SYGVKD.